This T cell receptor beta chain originates from a study of control samples from healthy donors and cancer patients. The length of the CDR3 is 16 residues. The germline V gene has CDR1 MGHDK and CDR2 SYGVNS. V was trimmed by 1 base and J by 1 base, leaving 13 bases between them. Repertoires were generated with immunoSEQ multiplex PCR, while TCRdb's copy carries only in-frame clones and drops some. The sample consists of about 170,000 clones, 90% to 95% of them appearing once. This clonotype was obtained from a woman in her sixties or seventies in good health. The source material was blood. V is TRBV25-1 and J is TRBJ1-1; D is unclear. The CDR3 DNA is TGTGCCAGCAGTGAATCTCGCGGTTTGAGGAACACTGAAGCTTTCTTT. This gives the protein CASSESRGLRNTEAFF. The full variable domain, completed using reference TRBV25-1 and TRBJ1-1, is EADIYQTPRYLVIGTGKKITLECSQTMGHDKMYWYQQDPGMELHLIHYSYGVNSTEKGDLSSESTVSRIRTEHFPLTLESARPSHTSQYLCASSESRGLRNTEAFFGQGTRLTVV.